This T cell receptor beta chain derives from a study of PD-1 blockade in classical Hodgkin lymphoma. Produced via immunoSEQ multiplex PCR; TCRdb's table is partial and in-frame only. Of about 94,000 clones listed, under 95% were seen once; the top ten hold roughly 2%. The CDR3 spans 17 residues. Germline CDR1 SGHTA, CDR2 FQGNSA. Trimming removed 3 bases from V and 2 bases from J, with 17 bases in between. Time point here: cycle 4 day 1 (C4D1), after six to seven weeks of nivolumab. Relapse was seen in all patients after autologous stem cell transplantation, and brentuximab vedotin exposure was variable.

V is TRBV7-2 and J is TRBJ1-3, with a tentative D call TRBD1 (5 bases). This TCR was sampled from a human donor with classical Hodgkin lymphoma. The sample in question was peripheral blood mononuclear cells (PBMCs), obtained before the fourth cycle of nivolumab. This chain's CDR3 is CASSFTDMLGPGNTIYF. CDR3 in DNA: TGTGCCAGCAGCTTTACCGACATGTTGGGACCTGGAAACACCATATATTTT.